These 27 T cell receptor beta chains came from one sample sequenced in a study of blood T cell repertoires in COVID-19. Profiled with immunoSEQ multiplex PCR; TCRdb holds only in-frame clones, not every one. In the table there are 500,000 or so clones, around 87% of which are singletons. Sequencing was carried out using PBMCs or T cells enriched from blood (not recorded which). Receptors were obtained from a woman between 18 and 30 years old who had recovered from COVID-19.

This clone appeared a single time. The chain is built from TRBV19 and TRBJ2-3; 8 positions match TRBD2. The length of the CDR3 is 15 residues. Germline V CDR1 and CDR2: LNHDA, SQIVND (reference sequence). V lost 5 bases, J lost 1 base, and 5 bases stayed unmatched. DNA for the CDR3: TGTGCCAGTAGTTTCCCGCGGGGGGGCACAGATACGCAGTATTTT. Amino acid sequence: CASSFPRGGTDTQYF.

This clone has just a few counts. The rearrangement joins TRBV5-1 to TRBJ1-2; TRBD1 is a possible D gene (6 bases). CDR1 is SGHRS, CDR2 YFSETQ, per germline. This CDR3 comprises 15 residues. V lost 2 bases, J lost 2 bases, and 13 bases lay in between. The CDR3 loop reads CASSFQGGGNYGYTF. The CDR3 coding sequence is TGCGCCAGCAGCTTCCAAGGGGGTGGAAACTATGGCTACACCTTC.

V and J are TRBV5-1 and TRBJ2-1; perhaps TRBD2 as D (5 bases). CDR1 SGHRS and CDR2 YFSETQ come from the germline V gene. This CDR3 comprises 14 residues. With 0 bases removed from V and 11 bases from J, the gap between germline ends came to 15 bases. The chain's CDR3 is CASSLVGGYRQQFF. As DNA, the CDR3 is TGCGCCAGCAGCTTGGTAGGAGGTTATCGTCAGCAGTTCTTC.

J is TRBJ1-6 and V is TRBV28; 7 bases are shared with TRBD1. This CDR3 has 17 residues. V dropped 2 bases and J dropped 5; count of bases not matched to a gene: 9. From germline, CDR1 is MDHEN and CDR2 SYDVKM. The CDR3 DNA is TGTGCCAGCAGTTTACAAGGACAGGTTCAAAATAATTCACCCCTCCACTTT. Translating it yields CASSLQGQVQNNSPLHF.

The chain links TRBV18 to TRBJ1-2, with D possibly matching TRBD1 (6 bases). Germline V gene sequence: CDR1 KGHSH, CDR2 LQKENI. Trimming shortened V by 3 bases and J by 7 bases, and 18 bases separated the two germline ends. The CDR3 spans 15 residues. CDR3 loop: CASSPLQGEAFGYTF. The CDR3 DNA follows: TGTGCCAGCTCACCGCTACAGGGTGAGGCGTTTGGCTACACCTTC. Together with reference TRBV18 and TRBJ1-2, the CDR3 gives the full variable domain: NAGVMQNPRHLVRRRGQEARLRCSPMKGHSHVYWYRQLPEEGLKFMVYLQKENIIDESGMPKERFSAEFPKEGPSILRIQQVVRGDSAAYFCASSPLQGEAFGYTFGSGTRLTVV.

This rearrangement joins TRBV24-1 to TRBJ2-7; tentative D call: TRBD1 (7 bases). The CDR3 runs 13 residues. V was pared by 6 bases and J by 6 bases, with 14 bases between. Germline-derived CDR1 and CDR2 are KGHDR and SFDVKD. This CDR3 reads CATSQGGPSEQYF. The CDR3 region has the DNA TGTGCCACCAGTCAGGGGGGCCCGAGCGAGCAGTACTTC.

The rearrangement uses TRBV29-1 and TRBJ1-3, with D perhaps TRBD1 (5 bases). The germline V gene encodes CDR1 SQVTM and CDR2 ANQGSEA. The CDR3 is made up of 13 amino acids. The V gene lost 6 bases and the J gene lost 2 bases, with 11 bases spanning the gap. The CDR3 DNA reads as TGCAGCGTCGCTGACAGAGCTGGAAACACCATATATTTT. This gives the protein CSVADRAGNTIYF.

J is TRBJ1-2 and V is TRBV10-3; 7 nucleotides agree with TRBD1. V shed 6 bases and J 5 bases; nucleotides not matched to a gene: 6. CDR3 length: 13 amino acids. Per the germline V gene, CDR1 is ENHRY and CDR2 is SYGVKD. The CDR3 DNA sequence: TGTGCCATCAGGGACAGGCCGGAGTATGGCTACACCTTC. Translating gives CAIRDRPEYGYTF.

The rearrangement uses TRBV19 and TRBJ2-1; no definite D call. Per the germline V gene, CDR1 is LNHDA and CDR2 is SQIVND (reference sequence). The V and J ends lost 8 bases and 10 bases respectively, with 6 bases between them. The CDR3 runs to 9 residues. The CDR3 DNA sequence: TGTGCCAGTCCGGAGGAGCAGTTCTTC. Its translation: CASPEEQFF.

The V gene is TRBV30, the J gene TRBJ2-1; 8 bases line up with TRBD2. This CDR3 region has 13 residues. The J segment lost 5 bases and the V segment lost 8 bases, leaving 8 bases of the junction unmatched. The germline gives CDR1 GTSNPN, CDR2 SVGIG (reference sequence). CDR3 nucleotide sequence: TGTGCCCAAGGGACTAGGAGAGACAATGAGCAGTTCTTC. Translating gives CAQGTRRDNEQFF.

This clone was seen only a few times. The chain uses TRBV10-1 and TRBJ1-2; D is unclear. The V and J ends lost 0 bases and 7 bases respectively, with 9 bases between them. The germline V gene encodes CDR1 WNHNN and CDR2 SYGVQD (reference sequence). The CDR3 has 13 amino acids. The CDR3 sequence is CASSESEAGGYTF. The DNA for the CDR3 is TGCGCCAGCAGTGAGTCGGAGGCGGGTGGCTACACCTTC.

This sequence joins TRBV10-1 and TRBJ2-2; possible D gene TRBD1, 6 bases. Trimming shortened V by 4 bases and J by 2 bases, and 11 bases separated the two germline ends. CDR3 length: 15 residues. Germline loops: CDR1 WNHNN, CDR2 SYGVQD (reference sequence). CDR3 sequence reads: CASSAHRENTGELFF. The CDR3 region has the DNA TGCGCCAGCAGTGCCCACAGGGAAAACACCGGGGAGCTGTTTTTT.

The chain couples TRBV11-2 to TRBJ2-7; tentative D call: TRBD1 (6 bases). The CDR3 is 14 amino acids. The germline gives CDR1 SGHAT, CDR2 FQNNGV. The V gene lost 1 base and the J gene lost 3 bases, with 10 bases spanning the gap. CDR3 sequence: CASSLGTGYYEQYF. CDR3 nucleotide sequence: TGTGCCAGCAGCTTAGGAACAGGGTACTACGAGCAGTACTTC. The whole variable domain, remainder taken from reference TRBV11-2 and TRBJ2-7, is EAGVAQSPRYKIIEKRQSVAFWCNPISGHATLYWYQQILGQGPKLLIQFQNNGVVDDSQLPKDRFSAERLKGVDSTLKIQPAKLEDSAVYLCASSLGTGYYEQYFGPGTRLTVT.

The V call is TRBV21-1, the J call TRBJ1-2; the table's D call, TRBD1, has no DNA check behind it. TRBV21-1 represents a pseudogene. There are 16 residues in the CDR3. The CDR3 loop is CASSKEGGDRAKGYTF. CDR3 coding DNA: TGTGCCAGCAGCAAAGAGGGGGGGGACAGGGCAAAAGGCTACACCTTC.

The rearrangement uses TRBV12-3 or TRBV12-4 and TRBJ1-1, with a possible D match to TRBD1 (6 bases). V was clipped by 7 bases and J by 6 bases, with 15 bases between them. This CDR3 has 13 residues. CDR3 DNA sequence: TGTGCCAGCATCCAGGGGTTTGGCGCTGAAGCTTTCTTT. Its translation is CASIQGFGAEAFF.

The chain combines TRBV7-3 with TRBJ1-5, with 7 bases that match TRBD1. Germline V gene lookup returns CDR1 SGHTA and CDR2 FQGTGA. This CDR3 region has 14 residues. Trimming cost V 4 bases and J 2 bases; bases outside gene matches: 2. CDR3 sequence: CASSSTGGNQPQHF. Written as DNA, the CDR3 is TGTGCCAGCAGCTCCACAGGGGGCAATCAGCCCCAGCATTTT.

The chain combines TRBV3-1 (or the pseudogene TRBV3-2) with TRBJ1-3; 7 nucleotides match TRBD1. The V segment lost 6 bases and the J segment 2 bases; nucleotides outside the gene matches: 1. Germline values: CDR1 LGHDT, CDR2 YNNKEL (reference sequence). The CDR3 has 13 residues. The CDR3 loop is CASSDRAGNTIYF. The CDR3 DNA follows: TGTGCCAGCAGTGACAGGGCTGGAAACACCATATATTTT.

Notes on this clone: Other nucleotide sequences in the sample specify the same CDR3. J is TRBJ2-1 and V is TRBV7-9; TRBD2 agrees at 9 bases. CDR1 is SEHNR, CDR2 FQNEAQ, per germline (reference sequence). V gave up 5 bases and J gave up 0 bases; unmatched junction bases: 2. CDR3 size: 15 residues. The CDR3: CASSLLAGSYNEQFF. The DNA of the CDR3 is TGTGCCAGCAGCCTACTAGCGGGCTCCTACAATGAGCAGTTCTTC.

The chain couples TRBV27 to TRBJ1-1; TRBD1 might be the D (5 bases). V was pared by 6 bases and J by 1 base, with 12 bases between. The CDR3 is 14 amino acids. Per the germline V gene, CDR1 is MNHEY and CDR2 is SMNVEV (reference sequence). Written as DNA, the CDR3 is TGTGCCAGCAGCTTTGCCGGGGGGAACACTGAAGCTTTCTTT. Amino acids: CASSFAGGNTEAFF.

The chain is built from TRBV18 and TRBJ2-7; 9 nucleotides align to TRBD2. CDR1 KGHSH and CDR2 LQKENI come from the germline V gene. The V segment lost 0 bases and the J segment 4 bases; nucleotides outside the gene matches: 7. This CDR3 has 16 amino acids. CDR3 sequence: CASSPPQLAGSYEQYF. CDR3 sequence (DNA): TGTGCCAGCTCACCACCGCAACTAGCGGGTTCTTACGAGCAGTACTTC.

This clone has a single count. This sequence joins TRBV19 and TRBJ2-6; D possibly corresponds to TRBD2 (6 bases). V dropped 5 bases and J dropped 8 bases, with 19 bases sitting between them. The CDR3 loop spans 16 amino acids. Germline-derived CDR1 and CDR2 are LNHDA and SQIVND (reference sequence). The CDR3 bases are TGTGCCAGTAGTGTCTTGACTAGTAGTAAGACCAACGTCCTGACTTTC. It codes for CASSVLTSSKTNVLTF. Combining the CDR3 with reference TRBV19 and TRBJ2-6 gives the whole variable domain DGGITQSPKYLFRKEGQNVTLSCEQNLNHDAMYWYRQDPGQGLRLIYYSQIVNDFQKGDIAEGYSVSREKKESFPLTVTSAQKNPTAFYLCASSVLTSSKTNVLTFGAGSRLTVL.

The V gene is TRBV28, the J gene TRBJ1-5; a possible D gene is TRBD1 (5 bases). CDR1 and CDR2 (germline): MDHEN, SYDVKM. The CDR3 has 15 amino acids. Trimming removed 2 bases from V and 0 bases from J, with 8 bases in between. CDR3 coding DNA: TGTGCCAGCAGTTTAGGACACTATAGCAATCAGCCCCAGCATTTT. This gives the protein CASSLGHYSNQPQHF.

The V and J genes are TRBV5-8 and TRBJ2-3, with a tentative D call TRBD2 (5 bases). The CDR3 spans 15 residues. Germline loops: CDR1 SGHTS, CDR2 YDEGEE. V dropped 0 bases and J dropped 2 bases, with 10 bases sitting between them. DNA for the CDR3: TGTGCCAGCAGCTTGGACGGGGTCCTCACAGATACGCAGTATTTT. This codes for CASSLDGVLTDTQYF.

In DNA form, the CDR3 reads TGTGCCAGCAGCTTCAACCGGACGCCCGGAGGGGGCTACACCTTC. Protein: CASSFNRTPGGGYTF. The rearrangement links TRBV6-2 or TRBV6-3 to TRBJ1-2; D gene ambiguous. V dropped 6 bases and J dropped 8 bases, with 22 bases sitting between them. The CDR3 length is 15 residues. Germline V gives CDR1 MNHEY, CDR2 SVGEGT.

This chain connects TRBV14 to TRBJ1-1; D is unresolved. Per the germline V gene, CDR1 is SGHDN and CDR2 is FVKESK. There are 14 residues in the CDR3. With 4 bases removed from V and 9 bases from J, the gap between germline ends came to 18 bases. The CDR3 protein is CASSLASLGPQAFF. DNA for the CDR3: TGTGCCAGCAGCCTAGCAAGTCTGGGTCCGCAAGCTTTCTTT.

This clone turned up a few times. The chain is built from TRBV28 and TRBJ1-5, with 9 bases fitting TRBD1. Germline CDR1 is MDHEN and CDR2 is SYDVKM. The trim removed 5 bases at V and 6 bases at J, leaving 11 bases unmatched. This CDR3 contains 16 residues. The CDR3: CASSPGTGSLGQPQHF. DNA for the CDR3: TGTGCCAGCAGTCCCGGGACAGGGAGCTTGGGTCAGCCCCAGCATTTT.

The rearrangement joins TRBV11-2 to TRBJ1-2, with a possible D match to TRBD1 (5 bases). This CDR3 spans 14 amino acids. CDR1 SGHAT and CDR2 FQNNGV come from the germline V gene. With 1 base removed from V and 8 bases from J, the gap between germline ends came to 14 bases. The CDR3 protein is CASSLGSTVVGYTF. The CDR3 DNA sequence: TGTGCCAGCAGCTTAGGTTCGACAGTAGTAGGCTACACCTTC.